The next 15 T cell receptor beta chains were all read from a single sample in a study of tumor-infiltrating lymphocytes in primary liver carcinoma. Starting from approximately 500 ng of total RNA, TCR beta cDNA was produced with a primer in the constant region. TCR beta libraries came from three nested multiplex PCR rounds using slightly modified ARM-PCR. Both of the initial two PCR rounds ran for approximately 11 cycles and employed TRBV1-TRBV30 forward primers alongside a C-beta reverse primer. Each CDR3 protein gets one entry after TCRdb re-called the multiplex PCR reads with MiXCR. The sample includes 100,000 or so distinct CDR3 sequences, 80% to 85% seen only once; the top ten take approximately 20%. Starting material for RNA and DNA co-extraction consisted of 20-30 mg of unsorted bulk tissue. The specimen was liver tumor tissue from sampling region 3. Subset denoted: tumor region T3, left-lateral pole. The source of these receptors is a man between 40 and 49 years old with primary liver carcinoma and hepatitis B virus infection.

V is TRBV6-1 and J is TRBJ2-3, with 8 bases that match TRBD1. Per germline, CDR1 MNHNS and CDR2 SASEGT. The CDR3 is made up of 16 amino acids. This CDR3 reads CAGSEAGGQGPDTQYF. CDR3 nucleotides: TGTGCTGGCAGTGAAGCAGGAGGACAGGGACCAGATACGCAGTATTTT.

This sequence joins TRBV6-2 or TRBV6-3 and TRBJ2-3; D is unclear. This CDR3 spans 13 amino acids. In germline, CDR1 is MNHEY, CDR2 SVGEGT. Trimming took off 7 bases at V and 4 bases at J, with 12 bases between the two ends. The CDR3 is CASTLVLADTQYF. The CDR3 bases are TGTGCCAGCACTCTAGTGTTGGCAGATACGCAGTATTTT.

The chain combines TRBV7-9 with TRBJ2-7; D is possibly TRBD1 or TRBD2 (5 bases each). The germline V gene has CDR1 SEHNR and CDR2 FQNEAQ (reference sequence). V was pared by 8 bases and J by 0 bases, with 14 bases between. This CDR3 contains 14 residues. The CDR3 nucleotides are TGTGCCAGCGGCCTTGGGGGTAGCTCCTACGAGCAGTACTTC. This translates into CASGLGGSSYEQYF.

For the CDR3, the DNA is TGTGCCAGTGGCTTAGAAGTTGACACTGAAGCTTTCTTT. It translates to CASGLEVDTEAFF. The chain has TRBV11-3 and TRBJ1-1, with unresolved D. V lost 9 bases and J 3 bases, leaving 14 bases between the germline ends. Germline CDR1 SGHNT, CDR2 YENEEA. This CDR3 comprises 13 residues.

About this clonotype itself: At one of its ends the junction is not consistent with the germline gene, which may arise from a read error. The V and J genes are TRBV6-5 and TRBJ1-1; D call uncertain. CDR3 length: 17 amino acids. The V gene's germline CDR1 is MNHEY and CDR2 SVGAGI. In nucleotides, the CDR3 is TGTGCCAGCAGCCTAAACGCCGGACCTAGGGTAAGGACTGAAACTTTCTTT. Translated: CASSLNAGPRVRTETFF.

On this clonotype itself: In this CDR3 the conserved last residue, phenylalanine or tryptophan, is missing, so a read error is likely. No DNA is shown, since the ends of the CDR3 on it are uncertain; the CDR3 is the one TCRdb lists. This rearrangement joins TRBV4-3 to TRBJ2-1. Counting both end residues, the CDR3 totals 14 amino acids. Germline values: CDR1 LGHNA, CDR2 YSLEER. This chain's CDR3 is CASSQDRTNNERFL.

The chain is built from TRBV20-1 and TRBJ1-4; 7 bases are shared with TRBD1. The V gene end was trimmed by 8 bases and the J gene end by 8 bases; junction bases not matched to a gene: 11. This CDR3 has 13 amino acids. Germline CDR1 and CDR2: DFQATT and SNEGSKA (reference sequence). This CDR3 reads CSSLGRGKEKLFF. For the CDR3, the DNA is TGCAGTTCTTTGGGCAGGGGGAAGGAAAAACTGTTTTTT.

In the case of this clonotype: Because the CDR3 is missing its conserved closing phenylalanine or tryptophan, this is likely a read error. The CDR3 protein is CSVVAGGNTIYL. CDR3 DNA: TGCAGCGTCGTGGCAGGGGGAAACACCATATATCTT. The rearrangement uses TRBV29-1 and TRBJ1-3, with D possibly matching TRBD1 (5 bases). Germline values: CDR1 SQVTM, CDR2 ANQGSEA. V was cut by 6 bases and J by 4 bases, with 10 bases left in between. The CDR3 is 12 amino acids.

About this clonotype: At one boundary the junction diverges from the germline segment, which might be a read error. This chain links TRBV5-4 with TRBJ2-3; 7 nucleotides line up with TRBD2. Germline lookup yields CDR1 SGHNT and CDR2 YYREEE (reference sequence). The CDR3 consists of 17 residues. The chain's CDR3 is CVSSLGGSGLSTDMQYF. In nucleotides, the CDR3 is TGTGTCAGCAGCTTGGGGGGGTCGGGGCTTAGCACAGATATGCAGTATTTT.

For this clonotype: The CDR3 end shows no conserved phenylalanine or tryptophan, and so a read error is likely. This sequence joins TRBV12-3 or TRBV12-4 and TRBJ1-6, with D maybe TRBD1 (5 bases). Between the trimmed V and J ends, which lost 5 bases and 9 bases, there was a span of 14 bases. The CDR3 consists of 14 residues. CDR3 sequence: CASSADGQFSPLHL. In DNA, the CDR3 is TGTGCCAGCAGTGCAGACGGACAATTTTCACCCCTCCACTTA.

In regard to this clonotype: The conserved closing phenylalanine or tryptophan is absent in this CDR3, likely reflecting a read error. No DNA is shown, since the ends of the CDR3 on it are uncertain; the CDR3 is the one TCRdb lists. The chain links TRBV29-1 to TRBJ2-1; the DNA was not compared with TRBD2, the D call given in the table. The V gene's germline CDR1 is SQVTM and CDR2 ANQGSEA. The CDR3 region is 15 residues in length, termini included. Here the CDR3 reads CSVGLAGGFYNEQVV.

About this clonotype itself: A much larger clone sits a single nucleotide away, making a read error possible. This CDR3 fails to terminate in the conserved phenylalanine or tryptophan, so it likely reflects a read error. The chain joins TRBV19 to TRBJ1-5, with unresolved D. The CDR3 contains 13 residues. Germline CDR1 and CDR2: LNHDA and SQIVND (reference sequence). With 5 bases removed from V and 4 bases from J, the gap between germline ends came to 9 bases. CDR3 sequence (DNA): TGTGCCAGTAGTGAGGCAGCTAATCAGCCCCAGCATCTT. The encoded protein is CASSEAANQPQHL.

The chain couples TRBV29-1 to TRBJ1-5, with D possibly matching TRBD1 (5 bases). V shed 6 bases and J shed 6 bases, with 18 bases lying between them. The germline V gene encodes CDR1 SQVTM and CDR2 ANQGSEA. The CDR3 consists of 14 residues. CDR3 nucleotides: TGCAGCGTAACCGAAGGACAAACCTGTCAGCCCCAGCATTTT. This sequence encodes CSVTEGQTCQPQHF.

The V gene is TRBV12-3 or TRBV12-4, the J gene TRBJ2-5; 7 nucleotides line up with TRBD1. The V segment lost 7 bases and the J segment 10 bases; nucleotides outside the gene matches: 9. This CDR3 region has 12 residues. The CDR3 loop reads CASTPGQGVQYF. The CDR3 region has the DNA TGTGCCAGCACACCCGGCCAGGGGGTCCAGTACTTC.

This clonotype has a count of ten or more. This chain joins TRBV6-5 and TRBJ2-3; 8 nucleotides match TRBD1. Looked up from germline, CDR1 is MNHEY and CDR2 is SVGAGI. The CDR3 is 16 amino acids. Trimming at V came to 4 bases and at J to 4 bases, leaving 10 bases not matched to a gene. The CDR3 DNA sequence: TGTGCCAGCAGTTTCTCATCCCAGGGGGCCCCAGATACGCAGTATTTT. Translating gives CASSFSSQGAPDTQYF.